The subject of this entry is one TCR beta chain. Its matching antigen is unknown. The sample is drawn from a study of cytomegalovirus exposure and HLA in healthy donors. Study-wide results and caveats: The productive fraction for most TCR beta V segments was about 90% or about 30% in an earlier analysis.

As for the donors, each was a healthy bone marrow donor. 13 Jbeta primers and 60 Vbeta primers were used for the PCR. Clones were read by immunoSEQ multiplex PCR, and TCRdb kept only the in-frame ones, dropping some. The repertoire includes 200,000 to 300,000 clones, 70% to 90% of them detected once, and approximately 0.24% sits in the top ten. V was pared by 4 bases and J by 3 bases, with 5 bases of the junction left unmatched. CDR1 and CDR2 (germline): SGHRS, YFSETQ. The CDR3 is 17 amino acids. The V call is TRBV5-1, the J call TRBJ2-3; 16 bases are a match to TRBD2. The sequence was obtained from a girl aged 2-10 years in good health and CMV-seronegative. Sequencing was performed on PBMCs. CDR3 bases: TGCGCCAGCAGCGCGGGACTAGCGGGAGGGCGTACAGATACGCAGTATTTT. It codes for CASSAGLAGGRTDTQYF.